The present entry profiles one T cell receptor beta chain with its context. Profiling relied on immunoSEQ multiplex PCR, and the TCRdb table lists in-frame clones only, not all of them. The table records about 70,000 clones, more than 70% of them present only once. This entry belongs to a study of blood T cell repertoires in COVID-19. Study at large: COVID-19 samples, acute and convalescent, were from the United States, Italy and Spain.

V was pared by 7 bases and J by 6 bases, with 3 bases of the junction left unmatched. This CDR3 has 12 amino acids. Germline CDR1 and CDR2: MGHDK and SYGVNS. The specimen sequenced was peripheral blood. The clonotype originates from a human donor in a cohort sampled during active COVID-19. The V gene is TRBV25-1, the J gene TRBJ2-1; 7 bases map to TRBD1. This CDR3 reads CASIQGSNEQFF. Written as DNA, the CDR3 is TGTGCCAGCATACAGGGGTCCAATGAGCAGTTCTTC.